This T cell receptor (beta chain) was observed in a study of cytomegalovirus exposure and HLA in healthy donors (TCRdb year 2017). In the study overall: In an earlier analysis of around 540 of the donors, approximately 300 Gb of sequence data and just under 120 million unique TCR beta sequences from roughly 200 million T cells were reported. Both class I and class II loci were covered by HLA typing, at four-digit resolution. Donor age, sex, ethnicity and CMV serostatus were collected together with the repertoire data. The study aimed to test whether cataloging public T cell receptors could reveal signatures of past pathogen exposure. In addition to the first cohort of hundreds of subjects, a separate validation cohort of 120 different subjects was used. The number of typed donors differed by locus: about 620-640 for A, B, C, DRB1 and DQB1; approximately 540 for DQA1; fewer than 610 for DPA1; and approximately 450 for DPB1. The study used immunosequencing to profile the T cell repertoires of approximately 630 subjects and linked those repertoires to cytomegalovirus serostatus. Of the roughly 410 genotyped donors, 65% to 90% were placed in the genetic ancestry cluster associated with self-reported Caucasian donors. Among a few hundred genotyped donors of the cohort, an average of approximately 230,000 unique TCR beta nucleotide sequences were sequenced per donor, around 20% of them non-productive. In the later analysis, no new phenotypic data were used to find candidate immune exposures; instead, reliance was placed on TCR beta sequences and their occurrence across donors. Several DR-DQ haplotypes were handled as single units for association and clustering because linkage in the cohort was strong. A later genetic analysis used genome-wide SNP genotypes for about 65% of the roughly 700 donors, treating that subset as a discovery cohort. To decide whether each TCR beta V gene segment behaved as functional or pseudogenic, an earlier analysis of some 580 of the donors relied on high-throughput TCR beta sequencing. A later analysis re-analyzed previously published TCR beta repertoires from 650 to 800 donors and added high-resolution HLA genotyping to study TCR occurrence patterns. Around 320 gigabases of sequencing data and some 85 million unique TCR sequences were included in an early release covering 550 to 650 HLA-typed donors. All discovery cohort repertoires had been generated using a single sequencing platform. To predict cytomegalovirus infection status, the study combined high-throughput TCR immunosequencing, statistical association of individual TCRs with disease status, and machine learning. General study outcomes and caveats: Correlated functional status among segregating V segments might reflect linkage disequilibrium, but an unknown experimental factor could not be ruled out. According to a later genetic analysis, donors in an Asian-associated ancestry cluster had fewer N-insertions in productive TCRs than the roughly 700-donor mean. Across donors, most TCR sequences were observed very rarely, whereas some public TCRs were present in many individuals. Broadly in line with IMGT annotations, most TCR beta V segments showed up in productive rearrangements about 87% or about 30% of the time in an earlier analysis of a few hundred of the donors. A few of the identified cytomegalovirus-associated TCR beta chains were confirmed in vitro to be specific for cytomegalovirus antigens. In a later genetic analysis, a missense DCLRE1C variant was associated with V-gene and J-gene trimming of TCR beta chains, and the association was replicated in an independent cohort. This cohort had only TCR beta chains sequenced, and the lack of alpha or paired-chain data limited which features could be detected. The 87-base-pair reads could not distinguish some IMGT-functional V segments, including TRBV6-2 and TRBV6-3, so those segments were excluded. A later analysis associated about 17,000 TCR beta sequences with specific HLA alleles at a false discovery rate of 0.05. Several of the top co-occurrence clusters appeared to be linked to parvovirus B19, influenza, CMV and Epstein-Barr virus, according to a later analysis. In a later analysis, HLA-associated TCR beta chains were found to be more clonally expanded and to have lower generation probabilities than equally common non-associated chains. The classifier was reported to diagnose cytomegalovirus status with high specificity and sensitivity in both the original and validation cohorts. A later analysis found that most CMV-associated TCR beta chains appeared HLA-restricted, with HLA associations seemingly driven largely by CMV exposure. Because counts were too low, about 18 rarely observed V segments, including chromosome 9 orphons, were excluded from the earlier analysis of about 500 of the donors. When HLA alleles, especially DR and DQ, strongly co-occurred, attributing TCR associations to individual alleles was difficult. For the cohort, immune exposure information was limited to CMV serostatus. In a later analysis, the rate of TCR association differed among HLA loci, with DRB1 alleles having the most associated TCRs and HLA-C alleles having the fewest. The authors suggested that the approach could potentially be generalized to other disease states and immunological phenotypes. HLA typing was unavailable for some donors at each locus, so association tests used only the typed subset. Roughly uniform sequencing depth across donors was assumed in presence/absence analyses, although this assumption may not hold. The sequencing pipeline was judged likely to have produced a cluster of highly shared sequence variants as a technical artifact. In the study, some 160 TCR beta chains were listed as associated with cytomegalovirus. A further reported finding was that TCR beta sequences accurately predicted the HLA-A and HLA-B alleles for most subjects in the first cohort.

CDR1 and CDR2, looked up from the germline V gene (reference sequence), are SGHAT and FQDESV. The CDR3 contains 14 residues, cysteine and phenylalanine counted. The sequence is cut down to CDR3 DNA, 42 bases in frame from base 1. Library construction relied on the immunoSEQ multiplex PCR assay. A mixture of 60 forward primers for TCR Vbeta segments and 13 reverse primers for TCR Jbeta segments was used in the multiplex PCR. The CDR3 region of rearranged TCR beta genes was amplified from genomic DNA by a multiplex PCR assay. The Illumina HiSeq System was used to sequence the amplified TCR beta libraries as 87-base-pair reads. On the authors' methods: A later analysis tallied around 82 million unique TCR beta chains across the roughly 610 repertoires, and approximately 9.9 million of those chains were shared by two or more donors. A nearest-neighbor algorithm error-corrected the raw reads and collapsed the reads into unique sequences, merging closely related sequences to remove PCR and sequencing errors. V, D and J gene segments were assigned by aligning CDR3 sequences to IMGT reference sequences. For a sequence to be retained, a match of at least six nucleotides to both a V gene segment and a J gene segment was required. A rearrangement was called productive if the CDR3 had no stop codons and remained in frame with V and J, and every other rearrangement was called non-productive. Following IMGT convention, CDR3 was defined as the stretch from the second conserved V-encoded cysteine to the conserved J-encoded phenylalanine. The earlier analysis of 500 to 750 of the donors excluded any sequence lacking an unambiguous match to a single V gene segment. In an earlier analysis of roughly 600 of the donors, a V segment was called functional when productive rearrangements were above 56.7%, and segregating when the standard deviation between donors exceeded 5%. A statistical classification framework was built for diagnosing cytomegalovirus status from the catalog of TCR beta chain sequences. In a later analysis, TCR nucleotide sequences were compared against IMGT/GENE-DB human TR gene sequences so that V and J genes could be assigned. The TCRdist pipeline was used in a later analysis to assign CDR3 sequences and most-parsimonious VDJ recombination scenarios. In a later analysis, each TCR beta chain was defined by its CDR3 amino acid sequence together with its V-gene family, and reads without a unique V-gene family were excluded. To address suspected cross-contamination and a sequencing artifact, a later analysis removed 450 to 700 highly shared, low-generation-probability nucleotide sequences. In a later analysis, a clonal expansion index for each public chain was calculated from normalized within-repertoire ranks of inferred template counts. In a later analysis, generation probabilities were computed using a VDJ recombination model fitted to out-of-frame rearrangements, and the results were checked against IGoR. A later analysis scored TCR-TCR, TCR-HLA and TCR-CMV co-occurrence with hypergeometric tests, applying a repertoire-size bias correction to TCR pairs. To estimate false discovery rates, a later analysis permuted the HLA or CMV assignments 20 times. In a later analysis, co-occurring TCRs were grouped using DBSCAN, with TCRdist sequence similarity added in when clustering inside HLA-allele-positive subsets. Repertoires with fewer than 30,000 or more than 120,000 public chains, plus five repertoires with anomalous nucleotide sharing, were excluded from co-occurrence clustering. In TCRdb, the immuneACCESS table is reduced to in-frame sequences with V and J assigned. These tables do not hold every clone; where another copy was compared, an unresolved V gene accounts for under half, and the others remain unexplained. The V and J calls and the clone size are those of that table, but D and trimming were determined from the DNA. Here the sample has about 130,000 clones; 70% to 80% occur a single time. About 2% of the sample is held by the ten biggest clonotypes.

The cohort was made up of around 720 healthy bone marrow donors. All cohort members were sampled while nominally healthy, although unrecorded immune exposures were likely present. The donor tested CMV seronegative, placing the donor among the 350 or so seronegative members of the cohort. Each donor provided a peripheral blood sample, and peripheral blood mononuclear cells were used for TCR beta sequencing. Genomic DNA was extracted from the blood cell samples with the Qiagen DNeasy Blood Extraction Kit. Regarding this clone: No cognate antigen has been identified for it. No per-base quality is available; no much larger clone lies one base away.

Specimen: PBMCs. The chain links TRBV11-1 with TRBJ2-5; TRBD1 is perhaps the D gene, given 6 matching bases. The J call may be mistaken, given a closer DNA end match to TRBJ2-7. This TCR was sampled from a man aged 30 to 39 in good health and CMV-seronegative. The CDR3 protein sequence reads: CASSLGLTGREQYF. In nucleotides, the sequence is TGTGCCAGCAGCTTAGGACTAACAGGGCGCGAGCAGTACTTC.